Below, 26 T cell receptor beta chains from the same sample are listed, as sequenced in a study of beta chain features in type 1 diabetes. General study results and limits: A moderate, significant TCRB CDR3 shortening appeared in type 1 diabetes across four CD4+ subsets.

Antigen specificity for these receptors is unknown. Sequencing targeted expressed TCRB transcripts, as all isolated RNA had been reverse transcribed. The repertoire was sequenced with immunoSEQ multiplex PCR; TCRdb's copy has only in-frame clones and lacks some. The sample holds 680,000 or so clones, over 10% seen once. The sample comprised naive CD4+ T cells from blood. The receptors come from a man aged 18 to 29 with type 1 diabetes.

This clone has only a few counts. The chain uses TRBV29-1 and TRBJ2-3, with 9 bases matching TRBD1. The germline V gene has CDR1 SQVTM and CDR2 ANQGSEA. CDR3 length: 16 amino acids. The trim removed 0 bases at V and 4 bases at J, leaving 8 bases unmatched. The CDR3 reads CSVEESGQGRPDTQYF. Here the CDR3 DNA reads TGCAGCGTTGAAGAATCTGGACAGGGGCGGCCAGATACGCAGTATTTT.

The chain carries TRBV10-3 and TRBJ1-2; D uncertain. Germline V lookup: CDR1 ENHRY, CDR2 SYGVKD. V dropped 3 bases and J dropped 6 bases, with 8 bases sitting between them. This CDR3 contains 12 residues. CDR3 sequence reads: CAISEQLNGYTF. CDR3 DNA: TGTGCCATCAGTGAACAGCTTAATGGCTACACCTTC.

The genes are TRBV19 and TRBJ2-1; 11 bases agree with TRBD2. Germline CDR1 and CDR2: LNHDA and SQIVND (reference sequence). J gave up 5 bases and V 0 bases, and 9 bases lay outside the gene matches. The CDR3 sequence is 18 residues long. CDR3 nucleotides: TGTGCCAGTAGTATAGATGGACTAACTAGCGGGGGCAACAATGAGCAGTTCTTC. Protein sequence: CASSIDGLTSGGNNEQFF.

This sequence joins TRBV10-3 and TRBJ1-2; no clear D. V was cut by 6 bases and J by 9 bases, with 11 bases left in between. This CDR3 has 11 residues. From germline, CDR1 is ENHRY and CDR2 SYGVKD. In DNA, the CDR3 is TGTGCCATCAGCGCCGTGGCGCGCTACACCTTC. This gives the protein CAISAVARYTF.

This clone has more than one count but fewer than ten. The CDR3 DNA follows: TGCGCCAGCAGCGAACCTTCGGCTGAAAAACTGTTTTTT. Translated: CASSEPSAEKLFF. The chain joins TRBV5-1 to TRBJ1-4; D gene ambiguous. Germline CDR1 reads SGHRS; CDR2 reads YFSETQ. This CDR3 is 13 amino acids long. With 4 bases removed from V and 7 bases from J, the gap between germline ends came to 11 bases.

The chain couples TRBV18 to TRBJ1-4; D remains ambiguous. The CDR3 contains 12 residues. V dropped 6 bases and J dropped 5 bases, with 7 bases sitting between them. Looked up from germline, CDR1 is KGHSH and CDR2 is LQKENI. In nucleotides, the CDR3 is TGTGCCAGCTCTACCCTGAATGAAAAACTGTTTTTT. It encodes CASSTLNEKLFF.

J is TRBJ2-2 and V is TRBV9; TRBD1 agrees at 7 bases. Looked up from germline, CDR1 is SGDLS and CDR2 is YYNGEE. The CDR3 length is 14 residues. Losses at the gene ends were 4 bases for V and 6 bases for J; bases not matched to a gene: 6. CDR3: CASSLETGPGELFF. In nucleotides, the CDR3 is TGTGCCAGCAGCCTCGAGACAGGGCCCGGGGAGCTGTTTTTT.

CDR3 in amino acids: CAWTRGALQETQYF. The CDR3 DNA reads as TGTGCCTGGACAAGGGGGGCTCTCCAAGAGACCCAGTACTTC. The genes are TRBV30 and TRBJ2-5, with D perhaps assigned TRBD1 or TRBD2 (6 bases each). This CDR3 has 14 residues. V lost 4 bases, J lost 1 base, and 13 bases lay in between. CDR1 GTSNPN and CDR2 SVGIG come from the germline V gene (reference sequence).

The chain links TRBV6-4 to TRBJ2-1, with D possibly TRBD2 on 5 matching bases. Germline V gives CDR1 MRHNA, CDR2 SNTAGT. V was shortened by 0 bases and J by 8 bases, with 14 bases between the two germline ends. The CDR3 has 15 residues. In DNA form, the CDR3 reads TGTGCCAGCAGTGACTCAATGAGGGCACGAGATGAGCAGTTCTTC. Amino acid sequence: CASSDSMRARDEQFF.

V gene TRBV30 combines with J gene TRBJ1-5, with 7 bases fitting TRBD1. V dropped 5 bases and J dropped 4; count of bases not matched to a gene: 2. The CDR3 loop spans 12 amino acids. Looked up from germline, CDR1 is GTSNPN and CDR2 is SVGIG (reference sequence). CDR3 sequence: CAWDRDNQPQHF. The CDR3 DNA follows: TGTGCCTGGGACAGGGATAATCAGCCCCAGCATTTT. Complete variable domain (other parts from reference TRBV30 and TRBJ1-5): SQTIHQWPATLVQPVGSPLSLECTVEGTSNPNLYWYRQAAGRGLQLLFYSVGIGQISSEVPQNLSASRPQDRQFILSSKKLLLSDSGFYLCAWDRDNQPQHFGDGTRLSIL.

This clone was recorded a few times. The chain combines TRBV30 with TRBJ2-7; D is unresolved. The CDR3 extends over 11 amino acids. Germline V gene data show CDR1 as GTSNPN and CDR2 as SVGIG (reference sequence). V lost 3 bases to trimming and J lost 1 base, with 4 bases between them. The DNA for the CDR3 is TGTGCCTGGAGCAATTCCTACGAGCAGTACTTC. Amino acids: CAWSNSYEQYF.

The chain couples TRBV5-1 to TRBJ2-7; 8 bases fit TRBD1. CDR3 length: 15 residues. CDR1 and CDR2 from the germline V gene are SGHRS and YFSETQ. The V segment lost 4 bases and the J segment 0 bases; nucleotides outside the gene matches: 6. The CDR3 nucleotides are TGCGCCAGCAGCGGAGGGACAGGACCCTCCTACGAGCAGTACTTC. Translating it yields CASSGGTGPSYEQYF.

The chain has TRBV11-3 and TRBJ1-2; 8 bases align to TRBD1. Germline-derived CDR1 and CDR2 are SGHNT and YENEEA. CDR3 length: 14 amino acids. Unmatched junction bases numbered 4, after V lost 0 bases and J lost 7 bases. The CDR3 is CASSLDRTGSGYTF. As DNA, the CDR3 is TGTGCCAGCAGCTTAGACCGGACAGGGAGTGGCTACACCTTC.

A few counts support this clone. The same CDR3 arises from other DNA sequences in this sample as well. The chain is built from TRBV7-9 and TRBJ1-3, with a weak D call TRBD1 (6 bases). The CDR3 consists of 14 residues. CDR1 is SEHNR, CDR2 FQNEAQ, per germline (reference sequence). Trimming cost V 4 bases and J 2 bases, with 9 bases left between them. The CDR3 bases are TGTGCCAGCAGCTCAGGGGTAGCTGGAAACACCATATATTTT. This gives the protein CASSSGVAGNTIYF.

This clone was seen more than once but under ten times. The chain couples TRBV4-1 to TRBJ2-1; D gene unclear. CDR3 length: 14 amino acids. Trimming removed 4 bases from V and 4 bases from J, with 11 bases in between. The germline CDR1 and CDR2 sequences are MGHRA and YSYEKL. The chain's CDR3 is CASSRGRTYNEQFF. The CDR3, as DNA: TGCGCCAGCAGCCGCGGCAGAACTTACAATGAGCAGTTCTTC.

The chain employs TRBV5-1 and TRBJ2-5; TRBD2 is a possible D gene (5 bases). There are 12 residues in the CDR3. Trimming left V 8 bases short and J 5 bases short, with 13 bases between. Germline lookup yields CDR1 SGHRS and CDR2 YFSETQ. CDR3 residues: CASRPGSETQYF. In DNA form, the CDR3 reads TGCGCCAGTCGTCCGGGGTCTGAGACCCAGTACTTC.

This chain uses TRBV13 with TRBJ2-3; TRBD2 aligns across 10 bases. J was trimmed by 6 bases and V by 5 bases; bases with no gene match: 17. The CDR3 is made up of 18 amino acids. Per the germline V gene, CDR1 is PRHDT and CDR2 is FYEKMQ (reference sequence). The CDR3, as DNA: TGTGCCAGCAGCAAACTTAGCGGGGGGACCTGGGGCGCTGATACGCAGTATTTT. Translating it yields CASSKLSGGTWGADTQYF.

The V and J genes are TRBV13 and TRBJ2-7; a weak D match, TRBD1 (5 bases). The CDR3 consists of 16 residues. Trimming stripped 0 bases from V and 0 bases from J, with 12 bases between. CDR1 and CDR2 (germline): PRHDT, FYEKMQ (reference sequence). CDR3 protein: CASSLGGRAFSYEQYF. CDR3 DNA: TGTGCCAGCAGCTTAGGCGGCAGGGCCTTCTCCTACGAGCAGTACTTC.

This clone showed up just a few times. The rearrangement uses TRBV5-1 and TRBJ2-2; perhaps TRBD1 as D (6 bases). The germline CDR1 and CDR2 sequences are SGHRS and YFSETQ. The CDR3 has 14 residues. Trimming stripped 2 bases from V and 4 bases from J, with 9 bases between. The CDR3 reads CASSLTGITGELFF. The CDR3 region has the DNA TGCGCCAGCAGCTTAACAGGGATCACCGGGGAGCTGTTTTTT.

This clone was detected only a few times. The chain combines TRBV12-5 with TRBJ1-2, with 7 bases aligning to TRBD1. V was pared by 3 bases and J by 2 bases, with 9 bases of the junction left unmatched. This CDR3 has 16 residues. The V gene's germline CDR1 is LGHNT and CDR2 FRNRAP. CDR3 region: CASGFTGTDLNYGYTF. CDR3 bases: TGTGCTAGTGGTTTTACCGGGACAGACTTAAACTATGGCTACACCTTC. Full variable domain (missing parts from reference TRBV12-5 and TRBJ1-2): DARVTQTPRHKVTEMGQEVTMRCQPILGHNTVFWYRQTMMQGLELLAYFRNRAPLDDSGMPKDRFSAEMPDATLATLKIQPSEPRDSAVYFCASGFTGTDLNYGYTFGSGTRLTVV.

The V and J genes are TRBV12-5 and TRBJ1-1; no firm D call. The V end lost 0 bases, the J end lost 1 base, and 6 bases lay between the germline ends. This CDR3 region has 14 residues. Germline CDR1 and CDR2: LGHNT and FRNRAP. The CDR3 region is CASGLVPSNTEAFF. CDR3 nucleotides: TGTGCTAGTGGTTTGGTACCGTCGAACACTGAAGCTTTCTTT.

CDR3 nucleotide sequence: TGCAGCGTTAGAGACAGGAACACTGAAGCTTTCTTT. The encoded protein is CSVRDRNTEAFF. J is TRBJ1-1 and V is TRBV29-1; tentative D call: TRBD1 (5 bases). Per germline, CDR1 SQVTM and CDR2 ANQGSEA. The CDR3 is made up of 12 amino acids. Trimming removed 5 bases at V and 1 base at J, with 8 bases between.

The gene calls are TRBV30 and TRBJ1-6, with 9 bases that match TRBD1. After removal of 4 bases from V and 8 bases from J, the junction contained 12 bases not matched to a gene. This CDR3 spans 16 amino acids. In germline, CDR1 is GTSNPN, CDR2 SVGIG (reference sequence). CDR3 amino acids: CAWNHGRTGVYSPLHF. CDR3 sequence (DNA): TGTGCCTGGAATCACGGCAGGACAGGGGTCTATTCACCCCTCCACTTT.

The gene calls are TRBV29-1 and TRBJ2-1; 7 positions agree with TRBD1. V shed 8 bases and J 5 bases; nucleotides not matched to a gene: 9. The CDR3 length is 13 residues. Germline loops: CDR1 SQVTM, CDR2 ANQGSEA. The CDR3 reads CSPRGYTDNEQFF. In DNA form, the CDR3 reads TGCAGCCCCAGGGGGTACACCGACAATGAGCAGTTCTTC.

With respect to this clone: Other DNA sequences in this specimen translate into the identical CDR3. V is TRBV7-2 and J is TRBJ2-5, with no clear D. With 5 bases removed from V and 3 bases from J, the gap between germline ends came to 4 bases. The CDR3 spans 11 residues. Germline-derived CDR1 and CDR2 are SGHTA and FQGNSA. The CDR3 sequence is CASSPKETQYF. In nucleotides, the CDR3 is TGTGCCAGCAGCCCGAAAGAGACCCAGTACTTC.

This clone has just a few counts. The rearrangement joins TRBV25-1 to TRBJ2-7; 10 bases fit TRBD1. With 6 bases clipped from V and 4 bases from J, the junction kept 9 bases outside the gene matches. The CDR3 contains 15 residues. Germline V gene sequence: CDR1 MGHDK, CDR2 SYGVNS. The CDR3 region is CASRPLGTGVYEQYF. In DNA, the CDR3 is TGTGCCAGCAGACCCCTCGGGACAGGGGTGTACGAGCAGTACTTC.